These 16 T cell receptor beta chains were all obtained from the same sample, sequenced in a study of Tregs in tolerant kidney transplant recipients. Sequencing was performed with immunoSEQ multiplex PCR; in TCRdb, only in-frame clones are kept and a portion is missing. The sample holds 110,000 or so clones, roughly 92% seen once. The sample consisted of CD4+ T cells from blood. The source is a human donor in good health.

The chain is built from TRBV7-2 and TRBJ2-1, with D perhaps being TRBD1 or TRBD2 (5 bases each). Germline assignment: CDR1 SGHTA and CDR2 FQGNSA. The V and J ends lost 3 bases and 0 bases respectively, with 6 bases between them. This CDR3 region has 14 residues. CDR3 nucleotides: TGTGCCAGCAGCTTTGGGACCTCCTACAATGAGCAGTTCTTC. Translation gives CASSFGTSYNEQFF.

CDR3 DNA: TGTGCCAGCAGGCCACAGGGGCGGAACGAGCAGTACTTC. This sequence encodes CASRPQGRNEQYF. The chain employs TRBV28 and TRBJ2-7; 7 bases fit TRBD1. CDR1 is MDHEN, CDR2 SYDVKM, per germline. With V trimmed by 6 bases and J by 5 bases, 7 bases remained unmatched. The CDR3 consists of 13 residues.

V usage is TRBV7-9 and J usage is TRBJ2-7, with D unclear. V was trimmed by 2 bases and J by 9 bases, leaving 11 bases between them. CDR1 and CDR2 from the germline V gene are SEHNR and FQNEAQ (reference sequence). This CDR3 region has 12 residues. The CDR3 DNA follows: TGTGCCAGCAGCTTAATTTCCTCGCGGCAGTACTTC. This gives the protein CASSLISSRQYF.

This CDR3 is CASSVDRGSSYNEQFF. CDR3 bases: TGTGCCAGCAGCGTAGACCGCGGGAGCTCCTACAATGAGCAGTTCTTC. The genes are TRBV9 and TRBJ2-1; 7 bases are shared with TRBD2. V was pared by 0 bases and J by 0 bases, with 3 bases of the junction left unmatched. This CDR3 spans 16 amino acids. CDR1 is SGDLS and CDR2 is YYNGEE in the germline V gene. Using reference TRBV9 and TRBJ2-1 for the parts outside the CDR3, the full variable domain is DSGVTQTPKHLITATGQRVTLRCSPRSGDLSVYWYQQSLDQGLQFLIQYYNGEERAKGNILERFSAQQFPDLHSELNLSSLELGDSALYFCASSVDRGSSYNEQFFGPGTRLTVL.

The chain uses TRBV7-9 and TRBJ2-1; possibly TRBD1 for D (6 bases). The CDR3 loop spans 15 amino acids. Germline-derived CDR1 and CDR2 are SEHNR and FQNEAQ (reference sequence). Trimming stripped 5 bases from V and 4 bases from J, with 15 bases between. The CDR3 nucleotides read TGTGCCAGCAGCCCACCGGGACAAATTTACAATGAGCAGTTCTTC. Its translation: CASSPPGQIYNEQFF.

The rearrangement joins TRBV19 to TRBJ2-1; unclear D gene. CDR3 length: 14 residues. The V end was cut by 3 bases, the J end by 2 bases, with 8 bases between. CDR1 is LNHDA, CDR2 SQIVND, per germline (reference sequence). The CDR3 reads CASSISNTYNEQFF. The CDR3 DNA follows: TGTGCCAGTAGTATCTCTAACACCTACAATGAGCAGTTCTTC.

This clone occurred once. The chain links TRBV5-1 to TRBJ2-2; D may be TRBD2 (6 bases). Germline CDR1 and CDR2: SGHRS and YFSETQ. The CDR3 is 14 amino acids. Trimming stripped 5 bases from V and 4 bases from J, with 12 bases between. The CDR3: CASRKEGVTGELFF. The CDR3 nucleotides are TGCGCCAGCAGGAAGGAGGGAGTCACCGGGGAGCTGTTTTTT.

CDR3 sequence (DNA): TGCGCCAGCAGCCAGGGACAAGCCTACGAGCAGTACTTC. This gives the protein CASSQGQAYEQYF. This chain connects TRBV5-1 to TRBJ2-7; the D gene is possibly TRBD1 (6 bases). The germline gives CDR1 SGHRS, CDR2 YFSETQ. V was pared by 4 bases and J by 2 bases, with 10 bases between. The CDR3 runs 13 residues. The variable domain in full, with the rest retrieved from reference TRBV5-1 and TRBJ2-7, is KAGVTQTPRYLIKTRGQQVTLSCSPISGHRSVSWYQQTPGQGLQFLFEYFSETQRNKGNFPGRFSGRQFSNSRSEMNVSTLELGDSALYLCASSQGQAYEQYFGPGTRLTVT.

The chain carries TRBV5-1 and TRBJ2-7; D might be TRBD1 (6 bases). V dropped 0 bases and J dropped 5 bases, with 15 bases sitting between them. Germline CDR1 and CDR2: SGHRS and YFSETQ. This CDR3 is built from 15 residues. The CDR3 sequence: CASSLAQTGIHEQYF. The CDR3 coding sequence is TGCGCCAGCAGCTTGGCCCAAACAGGGATCCACGAGCAGTACTTC.

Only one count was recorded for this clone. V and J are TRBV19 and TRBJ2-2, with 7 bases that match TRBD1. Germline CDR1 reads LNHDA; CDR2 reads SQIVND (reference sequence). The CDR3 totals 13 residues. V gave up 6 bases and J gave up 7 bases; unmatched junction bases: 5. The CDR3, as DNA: TGTGCCAGTAGACGCACAGGGGACGGGGAGCTGTTTTTT. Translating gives CASRRTGDGELFF.

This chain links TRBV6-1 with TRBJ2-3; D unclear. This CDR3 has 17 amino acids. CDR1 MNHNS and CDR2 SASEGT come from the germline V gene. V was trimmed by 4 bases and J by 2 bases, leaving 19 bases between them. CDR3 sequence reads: CASSGQFPSLTTDTQYF. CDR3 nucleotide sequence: TGTGCCAGCAGTGGGCAGTTTCCCTCTTTAACCACAGATACGCAGTATTTT.

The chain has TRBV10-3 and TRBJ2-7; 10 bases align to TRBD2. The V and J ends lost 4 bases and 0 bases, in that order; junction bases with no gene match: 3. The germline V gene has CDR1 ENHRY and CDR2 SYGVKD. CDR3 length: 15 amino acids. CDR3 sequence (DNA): TGTGCCATCAGTGGGTCTAGCGGGAGCTCCTACGAGCAGTACTTC. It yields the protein CAISGSSGSSYEQYF.

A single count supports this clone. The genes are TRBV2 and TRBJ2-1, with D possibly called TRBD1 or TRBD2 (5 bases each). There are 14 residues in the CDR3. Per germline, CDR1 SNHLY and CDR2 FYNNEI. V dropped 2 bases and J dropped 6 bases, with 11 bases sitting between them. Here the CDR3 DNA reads TGTGCCAGCAGTGAACAGGGACGCGGCAATGAGCAGTTCTTC. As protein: CASSEQGRGNEQFF.

The CDR3 sequence is CASSVVQPGPEETQYF. DNA of the CDR3: TGTGCCAGCAGCGTAGTTCAGCCAGGGCCTGAAGAGACCCAGTACTTC. The chain employs TRBV9 and TRBJ2-5, with a possible D match to TRBD1 (5 bases). Trimming stripped 0 bases from V and 3 bases from J, with 15 bases between. The germline V gene has CDR1 SGDLS and CDR2 YYNGEE. The CDR3 has 16 amino acids.

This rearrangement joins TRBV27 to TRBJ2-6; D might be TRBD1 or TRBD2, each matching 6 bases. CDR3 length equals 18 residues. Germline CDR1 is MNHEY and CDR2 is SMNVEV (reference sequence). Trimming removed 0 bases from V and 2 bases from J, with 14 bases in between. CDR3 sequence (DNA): TGTGCCAGCAGTTTATCGCCGGGGGCGAAAACTGGGGCCAACGTCCTGACTTTC. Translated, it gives CASSLSPGAKTGANVLTF. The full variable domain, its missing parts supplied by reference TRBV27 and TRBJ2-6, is EAQVTQNPRYLITVTGKKLTVTCSQNMNHEYMSWYRQDPGLGLRQIYYSMNVEVTDKGDVPEGYKVSRKEKRNFPLILESPSPNQTSLYFCASSLSPGAKTGANVLTFGAGSRLTVL.

CDR3 nucleotides: TGCGCCAGCAGTTCCGGGGCCGCTACGTGGCAGTTCTTC. Encoded protein: CASSSGAATWQFF. The V gene is TRBV10-1, the J gene TRBJ2-1; D is perhaps TRBD1 or TRBD2 (5 bases each). The length of the CDR3 is 13 residues. Germline-derived CDR1 and CDR2 are WNHNN and SYGVQD (reference sequence). Deletions cut 5 bases from V and 12 bases from J, with 17 bases between.